The TCR beta chain described here comes from a study of beta chain features in type 1 diabetes. Notes on the study in general: Fewer junction insertions and more nucleotide deletions appeared in type 1 diabetes patients. Sequencing of cDNA might inflate the share of cells that strongly express TCR. For Type 1 diabetes patients, all four CD4+ subsets carried TCRB CDR3s that were moderately but significantly shorter.

A note on this clone: The antigen is undetermined.

The study reverse transcribed the entire isolated RNA, so it sequenced expressed TCRB transcripts. The data were produced by immunoSEQ multiplex PCR, yet TCRdb's version contains in-frame clones alone and is incomplete. The profile shows a few hundred thousand clones, approximately 15% of them singletons. Each of the CD4+ naive, central memory, regulatory and stem cell-like memory populations was sorted via CD45RO/CCR7/CD25/CD127/CD95/CD27. The CDR3 is made up of 14 amino acids. Trimming at V came to 3 bases and at J to 8 bases, leaving 7 bases not matched to a gene. Germline CDR1 is KGHSH and CDR2 is LQKENI.

This TCR was sampled from a woman younger than 30 with type 1 diabetes. The chain links TRBV18 to TRBJ2-4; TRBD2 matches at 7 bases. Input material: naive CD4+ T cells from blood. The CDR3 region has the DNA TGTGCCAGCTCACCCGGACGGGGGGTAGACATTCAGTACTTC. Its protein product is CASSPGRGVDIQYF.